This T cell receptor (beta chain) was retrieved from a study of blood T cell repertoires in COVID-19. Study-wide context: The study drew acute and convalescent COVID-19 samples from the United States, Italy and Spain. The cDNA or gDNA used as material had been derived from T cells, B-cell-depleted T cells, or PBMCs.

The V gene end was trimmed by 10 bases and the J gene end by 0 bases; junction bases not matched to a gene: 8. Per the germline V gene, CDR1 is SNHLY and CDR2 is FYNNEI. CDR3 size: 16 residues. This clone was detected once. Source study methods: Estimation of nucleated cell counts relied on the amplification of reference gene primers. Sequencing used immunoSEQ multiplex PCR; TCRdb keeps in-frame clones, though not all of them. V and J calls and clone size are those listed in that table; D and trimming were worked out from the DNA. This sample has some 300,000 clones; about 91% occur once, and the top ten carry under 8%.

This TCR was recovered from a woman aged 30 to 39 who had recovered from COVID-19. This sequence joins TRBV2 and TRBJ2-6; 8 bases fit TRBD1. What was sequenced was peripheral blood. CDR3 in amino acids: CANSGQANSGANVLTF. In DNA, the CDR3 is TGTGCCAACTCGGGACAGGCGAACTCTGGGGCCAACGTCCTGACTTTC.